This T cell receptor beta chain is from a study of shared clonotypes between healthy human individuals (dated by TCRdb to 2018 to 2020). With regard to the full study: The cohort comprised a couple of women and a few men aged 18 to 49 years. Different laboratories and diverse techniques were used to prepare libraries and sequence TCR repertoires, to increase sequencing depth and limit assay-specific biases. Per donor, three plates each were used for CD4 naive and CD4 memory, two for CD8 naive, and one for CD8 memory. The study deeply sequenced blood TCR repertoires of five healthy adults to estimate repertoire size and the extent of clonotype sharing between individuals. Leukapheresis yielded between about 0.94 and 8.9 billion PBMCs per donor. Study-wide conclusions, independent of this receptor: Higher generation probabilities were observed for clonotypes shared by all four sorted-subset donors than for non-shared clonotypes. Sampling was restricted to blood, and TCR repertoires in tissue are likely to differ from TCR repertoires in blood. Naive subsets generally had larger estimated clonotype richness than memory subsets did. Sharing across a few donors was observed for around 5% of naive CD4, over 3% of naive CD8, 2% to 2.5% of memory CD4, and less than 0.45% of memory CD8 clonotypes. Rarefaction of sorted-subset datasets indicated incomplete sequencing despite the large sequencing depth. Because the study included only a small number of donors, the genetic and exposure-history diversity represented was limited. Pairwise subsampling indicated that sequencing depth was expected to affect the degree of clonotype sharing among donors.

Regarding this clone: Its binding antigen is unknown. Per-base qualities were not stored, and no clone one base away is much larger.

Using the deep immunoSEQ assay, multiplex PCR amplified TCR CDR3 regions from genomic DNA. Extracted genomic DNA from each cell subset was spread evenly across all wells of several immunoSEQ 96-well plates, with each plate serving as a replicate. For sorted subsets, around 200 ng genomic DNA, equal to 25,000 to 35,000 T cell genomes, was loaded into each replicate PCR. Purified libraries were quantified with a Qubit 3.0 fluorometer, sized on a Bioanalyzer 2100, and re-quantified with the KAPA Library Quantification kit. Each immunoSEQ 96-well plate was sequenced on its own single-read 150-cycle Illumina NextSeq 550 flow cell. In the authors' own workflow: Because the immunoSEQ output held only junctional sequences and lacked quality scores, the filtering could not match the filtering applied to full-length reads. To assign V/J genes and CDR3, sequences were annotated using PyIR, a Python wrapper for IgBLAST v1.9, with IMGT germline references. Reads with weak V/J assignments (E-value above 1e-6), missing CDR3, stop codons, out-of-frame junctions, or ambiguous translated residues were removed. V3J clonotypes were defined as sequences sharing an identical inferred V gene, J gene, and CDR3 amino acid sequence. Percentage overlap between repertoires was computed as shared unique clonotypes divided by the size of the smaller repertoire. Repertoire richness was assessed with RTK rarefaction, the Chao1 estimator, and Recon v2.1 estimates of unobserved clonotypes. Generation probabilities for all TCRbeta clonotypes obtained by the gDNA method from four donors were computed using OLGA. TCRdb took this table from immuneACCESS and kept in-frame rearrangements with V and J called. Such tables lack part of the clones; where checked against another copy, unresolved V genes explain under half of the gap, and the rest is unexplained. Clonal size and the V and J genes are those of that table, whereas D and trimming came from the DNA. The sample data list 560,000 or so clones, and around 96% of these were observed just once. The ten top clones hold 0.11% of the sample.

CD8 naive samples were CD45RO-negative cells positively selected for CCR7, giving a CD45RA+CCR7+ population that excluded TemRA cells. Healthy HIV-negative adults with no recently reported acute infections or vaccinations were included as donors. All donors were Caucasian adults living in Nashville, Tennessee, USA. Blood was obtained by leukapheresis, after which PBMCs were separated by Ficoll-Histopaque density gradient centrifugation and cryopreserved in liquid nitrogen vapor phase. Purity and quantity of every magnetically sorted T cell population were checked by analytical flow cytometry. From each sorted fraction, genomic DNA was isolated and quantified by UV absorbance on a Nanodrop 2000c. The CDR3 holds 16 amino acids from the cysteine to the phenylalanine. Only the CDR3 DNA is retained, 48 bases long and in frame from the first base. At the junction V is shortened by 1 base and J by 4 bases; bases outside the gene matches: 8. CDR1 and CDR2 are drawn from the germline V gene (reference sequence): SGHNT, YYREEE.

This sequence uses TRBV5-4 and TRBJ2-1, with 7 bases in between that match TRBD2. Material for sequencing was naive CD8+ T cells sorted from blood. The sample's cell subset or site, from its label and the paper: CD45RA+CCR7+. The receptor's source is a woman in her 30s in good health. This receptor has the CDR3 CASSLSGLGEYNEQFF. The sequenced DNA: TGTGCCAGCAGCTTGAGTGGACTAGGGGAATACAATGAGCAGTTCTTC.